A single sample gave rise to the 27 T cell receptor beta chains below, sequenced in a study of CD8 T cells in ankylosing spondylitis. TCRdb re-derived calls from the 5' RACE reads in MiXCR, one entry per CDR3 protein. The sample lists more than 150,000 distinct CDR3 sequences, under 15% occurring once. The sequenced sample consisted of blood, either unsorted or a sorted T cell fraction (not recorded which). These TCRs come from a female donor with ankylosing spondylitis or in good health (not recorded which).

This clonotype was recorded many times. The chain combines TRBV18 with TRBJ1-2; D remains unclear. The germline gives CDR1 KGHSH, CDR2 LQKENI. The CDR3 consists of 14 residues. The V gene lost 0 bases and the J gene lost 6 bases, with 11 bases spanning the gap. The CDR3 here is CASSPPSVGHGYTF. For the CDR3, the DNA is TGTGCCAGCTCACCACCCTCAGTAGGCCATGGCTACACCTTC.

Many counts were recorded for this clonotype. The V and J genes are TRBV28 and TRBJ1-1; D is possibly TRBD1 (6 bases). Germline values: CDR1 MDHEN, CDR2 SYDVKM. The V end lost 4 bases, the J end lost 11 bases, and 14 bases lay between the germline ends. This CDR3 spans 12 amino acids. CDR3: CASSSLTGDAFF. In DNA form, the CDR3 reads TGTGCCAGCAGTTCGCTGACAGGCGACGCTTTCTTT.

The J gene is TRBJ2-1, the V gene TRBV7-9; weak D call: TRBD2 (5 bases). The germline gives CDR1 SEHNR, CDR2 FQNEAQ (reference sequence). V shed 3 bases and J shed 8 bases, with 11 bases lying between them. CDR3 length: 13 residues. Here the CDR3 reads CASSFTQRDEQFF. CDR3 in DNA: TGTGCCAGCAGCTTTACTCAGAGGGATGAGCAGTTCTTC.

This clonotype was picked up many times. The CDR3 spells CSAPGQSGNEQYF. CDR3 nucleotides: TGCAGTGCCCCCGGACAGTCGGGCAACGAGCAGTACTTC. V usage is TRBV20-1 and J usage is TRBJ2-7, with D maybe TRBD1 (6 bases). The germline CDR1 and CDR2 sequences are DFQATT and SNEGSKA (reference sequence). CDR3 length: 13 amino acids. Between the trimmed V and J ends, which lost 6 bases and 5 bases, there was a span of 17 bases.

The gene calls are TRBV7-2 and TRBJ1-4, with a tentative D call TRBD1 (6 bases). CDR3 length: 16 amino acids. Germline V CDR1 and CDR2: SGHTA, FQGNSA. V lost 5 bases and J lost 4, with 17 bases in between. CDR3 sequence: CASSPTGGQLNEKLFF. The CDR3 DNA reads TGTGCCAGCAGCCCGACCGGTGGACAGCTTAATGAAAAACTGTTTTTT.

This clonotype was seen repeatedly, ten times or more. The chain uses TRBV5-1 and TRBJ1-1; a possible D gene is TRBD1 (5 bases). The V end was cut by 2 bases, the J end by 4 bases, with 15 bases between. Germline V lookup: CDR1 SGHRS, CDR2 YFSETQ. The CDR3 contains 15 residues. Here the CDR3 DNA reads TGCGCCAGCAGCTTTGCGCGGGGGGGAGGCACTGAAGCTTTCTTT. Translation gives CASSFARGGGTEAFF.

This clonotype occurred many times. The V call is TRBV6-5, the J call TRBJ1-1, with D hard to call. This CDR3 region has 17 residues. V dropped 2 bases and J dropped 2 bases, with 18 bases sitting between them. The germline CDR1 and CDR2 sequences are MNHEY and SVGAGI. The CDR3, as DNA: TGTGCCAGCAGTTACGAAAGGGTTGTGCCAAGAAACACTGAAGCTTTCTTT. Translation gives CASSYERVVPRNTEAFF.

This clonotype has at least ten counts. The chain combines TRBV20-1 with TRBJ1-1; D possibly corresponds to TRBD1 (5 bases). V lost 1 base, J lost 5 bases, and 17 bases lay in between. Germline lookup yields CDR1 DFQATT and CDR2 SNEGSKA (reference sequence). The CDR3 is made up of 15 amino acids. Here the CDR3 DNA reads TGCAGTGCTAGAGTTCCGGGCAGGGTGTTAACTGAAGCTTTCTTT. Translating gives CSARVPGRVLTEAFF.

This clonotype came up many times. The chain has TRBV15 and TRBJ2-3; D possibly corresponds to TRBD1 (5 bases). The CDR3 consists of 17 residues. CDR1 LNHNV and CDR2 YYDKDF come from the germline V gene (reference sequence). With 5 bases removed from V and 1 base from J, the gap between germline ends came to 19 bases. The CDR3 coding sequence is TGTGCCACCAGCCAAGACATCCTTGAAGGGGGCACAGATACGCAGTATTTT. This sequence encodes CATSQDILEGGTDTQYF.

This clonotype occurred many times. The chain links TRBV2 to TRBJ1-4; D remains ambiguous. The V and J ends lost 2 bases and 17 bases respectively, with 15 bases between them. This CDR3 has 12 amino acids. Germline V CDR1 and CDR2: SNHLY, FYNNEI. The CDR3 DNA is TGTGCCAGCAGTGAACGACCGGTAACGACATTTTTT. Translation gives CASSERPVTTFF.

Ten or more counts support this clonotype. This sequence joins TRBV24-1 and TRBJ2-1; D unclear. The CDR3 has 13 residues. Trimming removed 4 bases from V and 4 bases from J, with 7 bases in between. The germline V gene has CDR1 KGHDR and CDR2 SFDVKD. The CDR3 nucleotides read TGTGCCACCAGTGACGCAAAGTACAATGAGCAGTTCTTC. Encoded protein: CATSDAKYNEQFF.

This clonotype was counted ten times or more. The chain joins TRBV20-1 to TRBJ2-7; 7 bases align to TRBD1. The CDR3 totals 15 residues. Germline CDR1 reads DFQATT; CDR2 reads SNEGSKA (reference sequence). J gave up 3 bases and V 7 bases, and 15 bases lay outside the gene matches. DNA for the CDR3: TGCAGTGTCCCCCGGACAGGCACCAAAATCTACGAGCAGTACTTC. Translating gives CSVPRTGTKIYEQYF.

The gene calls are TRBV12-3 or TRBV12-4 and TRBJ2-7; 11 nucleotides align to TRBD2. Trimming cost V 6 bases and J 4 bases; bases outside gene matches: 8. This CDR3 contains 15 residues. The chain's CDR3 is CASSRRASGRYEQYF. CDR3 coding DNA: TGTGCCAGCAGCCGAAGGGCTAGCGGGAGGTACGAGCAGTACTTC.

The chain employs TRBV7-3 and TRBJ2-2; 7 nucleotides line up with TRBD1. The CDR3 consists of 15 residues. With V trimmed by 1 base and J by 7 bases, 6 bases remained unmatched. Germline V lookup: CDR1 SGHTA, CDR2 FQGTGA. This CDR3 is CASSLRQGAVGELFF. The CDR3 DNA follows: TGTGCCAGCAGCTTAAGACAGGGAGCGGTCGGGGAGCTGTTTTTT.

This clonotype was picked up a small number of times. The gene calls are TRBV7-2 and TRBJ1-5; a weak D match, TRBD1 (5 bases). CDR1 SGHTA and CDR2 FQGNSA come from the germline V gene. The germline V and J ends were trimmed by 5 bases and 5 bases, with 10 bases remaining between them. The CDR3 runs to 13 residues. DNA of the CDR3: TGTGCCAGCAGCGTTGGGGCCTATCAGCCCCAGCATTTT. Its translation is CASSVGAYQPQHF.

This clonotype was observed at least ten times. J is TRBJ1-2 and V is TRBV19; no firm D call. V was trimmed by 5 bases and J by 11 bases, leaving 12 bases between them. The germline V gene encodes CDR1 LNHDA and CDR2 SQIVND (reference sequence). The CDR3 totals 11 residues. The CDR3 coding sequence is TGTGCCAGTAGTTTGTGGTTTTCGTACACCTTC. Translation: CASSLWFSYTF.

This clonotype has a count of ten or more. The chain combines TRBV6-1 with TRBJ1-2, with D possibly matching TRBD1 (6 bases). The CDR3 loop spans 14 amino acids. Germline V gene lookup returns CDR1 MNHNS and CDR2 SASEGT. V dropped 6 bases and J dropped 3 bases, with 14 bases sitting between them. The CDR3 bases are TGTGCCAGCAGCGCCTCCGGGGGCTACTATGGCTACACCTTC. Protein: CASSASGGYYGYTF.

This chain links TRBV5-1 with TRBJ1-1; no firm D call. Trimming shortened V by 2 bases and J by 4 bases, and 12 bases separated the two germline ends. The germline V gene encodes CDR1 SGHRS and CDR2 YFSETQ. This CDR3 has 14 amino acids. The CDR3 reads CASSLNPEGTEAFF. The CDR3 region has the DNA TGCGCCAGCAGCTTAAACCCGGAGGGCACTGAAGCTTTCTTT.

This clonotype was seen at least ten times. The J gene is TRBJ1-1, the V gene TRBV9; 7 bases are shared with TRBD1. The CDR3 is made up of 15 amino acids. V lost 0 bases and J lost 4; bases outside the gene matches: 6. Germline lookup yields CDR1 SGDLS and CDR2 YYNGEE. The CDR3 DNA reads as TGTGCCAGCAGCGTAGACCTACAGGGGACCACTGAAGCTTTCTTT. It translates to CASSVDLQGTTEAFF.

The chain carries TRBV25-1 and TRBJ2-2; 13 bases map to TRBD2. The germline V gene encodes CDR1 MGHDK and CDR2 SYGVNS. Trimming took 10 bases from V and 6 from J; bases not matched to a gene: 14. The CDR3 runs 17 residues. This CDR3 is CATRSPGLAGRSGELFF. The CDR3 DNA reads TGTGCCACCCGAAGCCCGGGACTAGCGGGACGGTCCGGGGAGCTGTTTTTT.

This clonotype was detected many times. The V and J genes are TRBV7-8 and TRBJ2-3; 7 positions agree with TRBD2. J gave up 3 bases and V 1 base, and 4 bases lay outside the gene matches. The CDR3 consists of 15 residues. CDR1 SGHVS and CDR2 FQNEAQ come from the germline V gene. The CDR3, as DNA: TGTGCCAGCAGCTTAGACGGGAGGAGGACAGATACGCAGTATTTT. It encodes CASSLDGRRTDTQYF.

This clonotype was counted ten times or more. The chain combines TRBV5-1 with TRBJ1-2; D unresolved. Germline V gene data show CDR1 as SGHRS and CDR2 as YFSETQ. The CDR3 covers 11 residues. V was trimmed by 5 bases and J by 4 bases, leaving 6 bases between them. CDR3 residues: CASSRGYGYTF. The CDR3, as DNA: TGCGCCAGCAGTCGGGGCTATGGCTACACCTTC.

This clonotype was detected only a few times. The chain recombines TRBV11-2 with TRBJ2-2; 10 bases match TRBD2. CDR1 is SGHAT and CDR2 is FQNNGV in the germline V gene. The ends lost 5 bases at V and 6 bases at J; junction bases unmatched: 9. The CDR3 length is 16 residues. CDR3 in DNA: TGTGCCAGCAGCCTGCGGGTAGCGGGAGGACCCGGGGAGCTGTTTTTT. As protein: CASSLRVAGGPGELFF. Together with reference TRBV11-2 and TRBJ2-2, the CDR3 gives the full variable domain: EAGVAQSPRYKIIEKRQSVAFWCNPISGHATLYWYQQILGQGPKLLIQFQNNGVVDDSQLPKDRFSAERLKGVDSTLKIQPAKLEDSAVYLCASSLRVAGGPGELFFGEGSRLTVL.

J is TRBJ1-4 and V is TRBV30; no reliable D call. CDR3 length: 14 residues. Trimming took 4 bases from V and 7 from J, leaving 16 bases between them. Germline V CDR1 and CDR2: GTSNPN, SVGIG (reference sequence). The CDR3 DNA reads as TGTGCCTGGAATTGGGAAGGAGTTGGTGAAAAACTGTTTTTT. Amino acids: CAWNWEGVGEKLFF.

This clonotype was found many times. V is TRBV5-5 and J is TRBJ2-2; TRBD2 might be the D (5 bases). This CDR3 contains 17 residues. In germline, CDR1 is SGHKS, CDR2 YYEKEE (reference sequence). Trimming left V 3 bases short and J 1 base short, with 16 bases between. CDR3 amino acids: CASSSATTSRNTGELFF. CDR3 DNA sequence: TGTGCCAGCAGCTCCGCGACAACTAGTAGGAACACCGGGGAGCTGTTTTTT.

The V and J genes are TRBV20-1 and TRBJ2-7, with 7 nucleotides matching TRBD2. Germline CDR1 is DFQATT and CDR2 is SNEGSKA (reference sequence). V lost 3 bases, J lost 5 bases, and 13 bases stayed unmatched. This CDR3 contains 15 residues. CDR3: CSASGREAVRDEQYF. CDR3 sequence (DNA): TGCAGTGCTAGTGGTCGGGAGGCAGTTCGGGACGAGCAGTACTTC.

The chain employs TRBV20-1 and TRBJ2-7; 14 nucleotides agree with TRBD2. The CDR3 covers 15 residues. CDR1 and CDR2 from the germline V gene are DFQATT and SNEGSKA (reference sequence). J was trimmed by 3 bases and V by 3 bases; bases with no gene match: 4. The CDR3 reads CSARSGTSGGYEQYF. The DNA of the CDR3 is TGCAGTGCTAGGTCCGGGACTAGCGGGGGCTACGAGCAGTACTTC.